This T cell receptor (beta chain) was captured by sequencing in a study of blood T cell repertoires in COVID-19. Study-level background: The origin of the acute and convalescent COVID-19 samples was the United States, Italy and Spain. Nucleic acid was either cDNA or gDNA, and it came from T cells, B-cell-depleted T cells, or PBMCs.

Original methodology: For nucleated cells, counts were estimated from reference gene primer amplification. Method: immunoSEQ multiplex PCR; TCRdb's copy keeps in-frame clones and lacks some. V and J calls and clone size are copied from that table; D and trimming were computed from the DNA. This sample has a few hundred thousand clones, with 80% to 90% found just once. This CDR3 spans 15 amino acids. The ends were cut back, 2 bases at V and 1 base at J, with 6 bases in the middle. The germline CDR1 and CDR2 sequences are MDHEN and SYDVKM. The sample was peripheral blood. The chain joins TRBV28 to TRBJ2-6; TRBD1 might be the D (5 bases). The sequence was obtained from a man aged 45-65 years with active or convalescent COVID-19. CDR3 sequence: CASSLRTSGANVLTF. The CDR3 DNA follows: TGTGCCAGCAGTTTACGGACATCTGGGGCCAACGTCCTGACTTTC.